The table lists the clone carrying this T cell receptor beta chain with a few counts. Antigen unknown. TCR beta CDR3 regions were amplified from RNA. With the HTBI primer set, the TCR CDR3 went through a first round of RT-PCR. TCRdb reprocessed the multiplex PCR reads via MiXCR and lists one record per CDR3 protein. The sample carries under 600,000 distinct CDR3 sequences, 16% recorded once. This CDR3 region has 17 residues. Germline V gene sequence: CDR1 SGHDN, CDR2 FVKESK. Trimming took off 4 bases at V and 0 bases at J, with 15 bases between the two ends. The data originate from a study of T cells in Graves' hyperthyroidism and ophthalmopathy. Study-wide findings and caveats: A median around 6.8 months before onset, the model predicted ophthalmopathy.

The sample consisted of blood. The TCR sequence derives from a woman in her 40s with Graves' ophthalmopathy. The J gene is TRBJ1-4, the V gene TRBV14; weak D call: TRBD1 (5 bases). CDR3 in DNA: TGTGCCAGCAGCCCCCGGGGCGTCCAAGCAACTAATGAAAAACTGTTTTTT. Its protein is CASSPRGVQATNEKLFF. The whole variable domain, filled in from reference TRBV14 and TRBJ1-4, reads EAGVTQFPSHSVIEKGQTVTLRCDPISGHDNLYWYRRVMGKEIKFLLHFVKESKQDESGMPNNRFLAERTGGTYSTLKVQPAELEDSGVYFCASSPRGVQATNEKLFFGSGTQLSVL.